This T cell receptor beta chain was recorded in a study of blood T cell repertoires in COVID-19. Study-level information: Samples came from the United States, Italy and Spain, spanning acute and convalescent COVID-19. The cDNA or gDNA used as material had been derived from T cells, B-cell-depleted T cells, or PBMCs.

CDR1 and CDR2 from the germline V gene are KGHSH and LQKENI. This CDR3 spans 14 amino acids. Trimming left V 0 bases short and J 5 bases short, with 8 bases between. In the original workflow: Estimated nucleated cell counts came from reference gene primer amplification. Method: immunoSEQ multiplex PCR; TCRdb's copy keeps in-frame clones and lacks some. V, J and clone size were drawn from that table, and D and trimming were deduced from the DNA. The sample contains about 150,000 clones, around 89% of which appear only once. This chain links TRBV18 with TRBJ1-5; unclear D gene. The sequenced sample consisted of peripheral blood. This TCR came from a man aged 60-69 years with active or convalescent COVID-19. The chain's CDR3 is CASSPPGGYQPQHF. In DNA form, the CDR3 reads TGTGCCAGCTCACCACCAGGAGGCTATCAGCCCCAGCATTTT.